The next 21 T cell receptor beta chains were all read from a single sample in a study of blood T cells in healthy people across ages. A second roughly 6 to 12 cycle PCR used barcoded and J-beta primers. Each CDR3 protein gets one entry after TCRdb re-called the 5' RACE reads with MiXCR. This sample has 730,000 or so distinct CDR3 sequences, with roughly 43% found just once. Sequencing used blood. The receptors derive from a man older than 75 in good health.

This clonotype was found once. The chain combines TRBV11-2 with TRBJ1-5; D uncertain. The CDR3 length is 15 residues. The V end was cut by 5 bases, the J end by 7 bases, with 18 bases between. Germline values: CDR1 SGHAT, CDR2 FQNNGV. The CDR3 reads CASSEGPAAGQPQHF. The DNA for the CDR3 is TGTGCCAGCAGCGAGGGCCCAGCCGCCGGGCAGCCCCAGCATTTT. Together with reference TRBV11-2 and TRBJ1-5, the CDR3 gives the full variable domain: EAGVAQSPRYKIIEKRQSVAFWCNPISGHATLYWYQQILGQGPKLLIQFQNNGVVDDSQLPKDRFSAERLKGVDSTLKIQPAKLEDSAVYLCASSEGPAAGQPQHFGDGTRLSIL.

The J gene is TRBJ2-1, the V gene TRBV6-2 or TRBV6-3; D might be TRBD2 (5 bases). The CDR3 contains 16 residues. Trimming took off 2 bases at V and 6 bases at J, with 17 bases between the two ends. In germline, CDR1 is MNHEY, CDR2 SVGEGT. The CDR3 loop is CASSYRPGVRANEQFF. The CDR3 DNA sequence: TGTGCCAGCAGTTACCGCCCCGGGGTACGGGCCAATGAGCAGTTCTTC.

The V gene is TRBV3-1, the J gene TRBJ1-4; no firm D call. Trimming left V 5 bases short and J 12 bases short, with 16 bases between. This CDR3 comprises 13 residues. CDR1 LGHDT and CDR2 YNNKEL come from the germline V gene (reference sequence). The DNA of the CDR3 is TGTGCCAGCAGCTCAACCCGGGGTATAGAACTGTTTTTT. Its translation: CASSSTRGIELFF.

The rearrangement links TRBV27 to TRBJ2-7; no clear D gene. The V end was cut by 2 bases, the J end by 1 base, with 12 bases between. The V gene's germline CDR1 is MNHEY and CDR2 SMNVEV (reference sequence). This CDR3 contains 15 residues. Written as DNA, the CDR3 is TGTGCCAGCAGTTTAAAAGTGGCTCGGTCCTACGAGCAGTACTTC. Its translation is CASSLKVARSYEQYF.

This chain links TRBV20-1 with TRBJ2-5; the match to TRBD2 covers 9 bases. The length of the CDR3 is 15 residues. V was pared by 5 bases and J by 1 base, with 8 bases of the junction left unmatched. CDR1 DFQATT and CDR2 SNEGSKA come from the germline V gene (reference sequence). CDR3 bases: TGCAGTGCTCTGGGTCCTAGCGGGATCCAAGAGACCCAGTACTTC. Amino acids: CSALGPSGIQETQYF.

This clonotype has more than one count but fewer than ten. The chain has TRBV7-9 and TRBJ2-7, with D possibly being TRBD1 or TRBD2 (5 bases each). This CDR3 has 14 residues. The V end lost 11 bases, the J end lost 3 bases, and 20 bases lay between the germline ends. CDR1 and CDR2 from the germline V gene are SEHNR and FQNEAQ (reference sequence). CDR3 region: CALSRGFQFYEQYF. The CDR3 DNA reads TGTGCCCTGTCCCGGGGCTTTCAATTCTACGAGCAGTACTTC.

This clonotype has a handful of counts. The J gene is TRBJ1-6, the V gene TRBV5-1; weak D call: TRBD1 (6 bases). CDR1 SGHRS and CDR2 YFSETQ come from the germline V gene. Trimming left V 2 bases short and J 7 bases short, with 10 bases between. The CDR3 runs to 14 residues. The CDR3 region is CASSLQGRNSPLHF. CDR3 DNA sequence: TGCGCCAGCAGCTTACAGGGCCGGAATTCACCCCTCCACTTT.

This clonotype was seen repeatedly, ten times or more. The chain is built from TRBV20-1 and TRBJ2-7; D may be TRBD2 (6 bases). The CDR3 contains 13 residues. The germline V gene encodes CDR1 DFQATT and CDR2 SNEGSKA (reference sequence). V was shortened by 5 bases and J by 6 bases, with 17 bases between the two germline ends. CDR3 region: CSARNAGSREQYF. The CDR3 bases are TGCAGTGCTCGCAACGCGGGATCTCGCGAGCAGTACTTC.

In nucleotides, the CDR3 is TGCAGTGCTAGTATCCAGAACACCGGGGAGCTGTTTTTT. Translation: CSASIQNTGELFF. This sequence joins TRBV20-1 and TRBJ2-2; no clear D gene. Per the germline V gene, CDR1 is DFQATT and CDR2 is SNEGSKA (reference sequence). V dropped 3 bases and J dropped 1 base, with 6 bases sitting between them. The length of the CDR3 is 13 residues.

This clonotype was seen more than once but under ten times. V gene TRBV29-1 combines with J gene TRBJ2-1; possibly TRBD1 for D (6 bases). Trimming removed 7 bases at V and 0 bases at J, with 16 bases between. Germline lookup yields CDR1 SQVTM and CDR2 ANQGSEA. The CDR3 loop spans 15 amino acids. The CDR3 spells CSGGLRSNSYNEQFF. The DNA for the CDR3 is TGCAGCGGGGGGCTTCGATCTAACTCCTACAATGAGCAGTTCTTC.

V usage is TRBV5-1 and J usage is TRBJ2-4; 8 bases are shared with TRBD2. With V trimmed by 3 bases and J by 7 bases, 6 bases remained unmatched. Germline V gene data show CDR1 as SGHRS and CDR2 as YFSETQ. There are 14 residues in the CDR3. The CDR3 loop reads CASSSAGADNIQYF. In DNA, the CDR3 is TGCGCCAGCAGCTCAGCGGGAGCAGATAACATTCAGTACTTC.

V usage is TRBV5-1 and J usage is TRBJ1-4, with 10 positions matching TRBD1. After removal of 5 bases from V and 7 bases from J, the junction contained 5 bases not matched to a gene. CDR3 length: 14 residues. Germline loops: CDR1 SGHRS, CDR2 YFSETQ. The CDR3 DNA reads as TGCGCCAGCAGACCCGGGACAGGGGCTGAAAAACTGTTTTTT. It translates to CASRPGTGAEKLFF.

The chain uses TRBV10-3 and TRBJ2-1; 9 bases are a match to TRBD1. The DNA end is more similar to TRBJ2-7, so the J call may be wrong. Per the germline V gene, CDR1 is ENHRY and CDR2 is SYGVKD. This CDR3 has 17 residues. CDR3 in amino acids: CAISESLGQGFSNEQYF. The CDR3 DNA reads TGTGCCATCAGTGAGTCGCTTGGACAGGGGTTCAGCAATGAGCAGTACTTC.

The V and J genes are TRBV5-1 and TRBJ2-5; 8 bases align to TRBD2. V shed 1 base, J shed 5 bases, and the junction held 10 bases outside the gene matches. Per the germline V gene, CDR1 is SGHRS and CDR2 is YFSETQ. CDR3 length equals 16 residues. DNA for the CDR3: TGCGCCAGCAGCTTGTCGCCGGGAGGGGCGAGGGAGACCCAGTACTTC. Translation: CASSLSPGGARETQYF.

The CDR3 region is CASSYWGLAGGRSYNEQFF. In nucleotides, the CDR3 is TGTGCCAGCAGTTACTGGGGACTAGCGGGGGGCAGATCCTACAATGAGCAGTTCTTC. The chain is built from TRBV6-2 or TRBV6-3 and TRBJ2-1, with 15 bases fitting TRBD2. V was pared by 1 base and J by 1 base, with 5 bases of the junction left unmatched. CDR3 length equals 19 residues. Germline V gives CDR1 MNHEY, CDR2 SVGEGT.

There are a few counts of this clonotype. The CDR3 reads CASGPDYPGGSRETQYF. For the CDR3, the DNA is TGTGCTAGTGGTCCTGACTATCCGGGGGGATCTAGAGAGACCCAGTACTTC. V usage is TRBV12-5 and J usage is TRBJ2-5; 7 nucleotides match TRBD2. V shed 5 bases and J 4 bases; nucleotides not matched to a gene: 16. CDR3 length: 17 amino acids. Germline CDR1 reads LGHNT; CDR2 reads FRNRAP.

A few counts support this clonotype. The chain has TRBV7-2 and TRBJ2-3; TRBD2 might be the D (6 bases). This CDR3 comprises 16 residues. CDR1 is SGHTA, CDR2 FQGNSA, per germline. V was pared by 5 bases and J by 2 bases, with 17 bases between. The CDR3 DNA follows: TGTGCCAGCAGCCCCTACTCAACGGGGGACACAGATACGCAGTATTTT. Translated, it gives CASSPYSTGDTDTQYF.

This clonotype was counted ten times or more. The V gene is TRBV25-1, the J gene TRBJ2-7, with D possibly TRBD2 on 6 matching bases. This CDR3 has 14 amino acids. Germline CDR1 is MGHDK and CDR2 is SYGVNS. Trimming took 5 bases from V and 4 from J, leaving 15 bases between them. The CDR3 sequence is CASSPQGRRYEQYF. The CDR3 nucleotides read TGTGCCAGCAGTCCCCAAGGGAGGAGGTACGAGCAGTACTTC.

This clonotype was observed at least ten times. V is TRBV28 and J is TRBJ2-5, with 7 bases fitting TRBD2. CDR3 size: 12 residues. The germline V gene encodes CDR1 MDHEN and CDR2 SYDVKM. J gave up 4 bases and V 5 bases, and 1 base lay outside the gene matches. The CDR3 sequence is CASSIAGETQYF. The CDR3 coding sequence is TGTGCCAGCAGTATAGCGGGAGAGACCCAGTACTTC.

This chain connects TRBV14 to TRBJ2-7; D unclear. Per germline, CDR1 SGHDN and CDR2 FVKESK. With 3 bases removed from V and 3 bases from J, the gap between germline ends came to 9 bases. The CDR3 runs to 13 residues. The CDR3, as DNA: TGTGCCAGCAGCCACAACAGCGTCTACGAGCAGTACTTC. It translates to CASSHNSVYEQYF. The full variable domain, in which reference TRBV14 and TRBJ2-7 provide the parts outside the CDR3, is EAGVTQFPSHSVIEKGQTVTLRCDPISGHDNLYWYRRVMGKEIKFLLHFVKESKQDESGMPNNRFLAERTGGTYSTLKVQPAELEDSGVYFCASSHNSVYEQYFGPGTRLTVT.

The chain recombines TRBV5-1 with TRBJ2-3, with a tentative D call TRBD1 (5 bases). CDR1 is SGHRS and CDR2 is YFSETQ in the germline V gene. This CDR3 region has 14 residues. Trimming left V 1 base short and J 1 base short, with 7 bases between. CDR3 region: CASSLQGRTDTQYF. The CDR3 bases are TGCGCCAGCAGCTTGCAGGGCCGCACAGATACGCAGTATTTT.